This TCR beta chain comes out of a study of T cell responses to AZD1222 COVID-19 vaccine. This table comes from immunoSEQ multiplex PCR, and its TCRdb copy is limited to in-frame clones, with some not included. The sample yields over 150,000 clones, 90% seen once. Trimming cost V 4 bases and J 2 bases; bases outside gene matches: 7. Germline lookup yields CDR1 SNHLY and CDR2 FYNNEI. The length of the CDR3 is 18 residues. The chain joins TRBV2 to TRBJ2-1; TRBD2 aligns across 14 bases. This TCR came from an adult in good health. The input for sequencing was peripheral blood, taken on day 0 of AZD1222 vaccination. The CDR3 DNA follows: TGTGCCAGCAGTGGAACGAGACTAGCGGGGGGGCCCTACAATGAGCAGTTCTTC. Translating gives CASSGTRLAGGPYNEQFF.